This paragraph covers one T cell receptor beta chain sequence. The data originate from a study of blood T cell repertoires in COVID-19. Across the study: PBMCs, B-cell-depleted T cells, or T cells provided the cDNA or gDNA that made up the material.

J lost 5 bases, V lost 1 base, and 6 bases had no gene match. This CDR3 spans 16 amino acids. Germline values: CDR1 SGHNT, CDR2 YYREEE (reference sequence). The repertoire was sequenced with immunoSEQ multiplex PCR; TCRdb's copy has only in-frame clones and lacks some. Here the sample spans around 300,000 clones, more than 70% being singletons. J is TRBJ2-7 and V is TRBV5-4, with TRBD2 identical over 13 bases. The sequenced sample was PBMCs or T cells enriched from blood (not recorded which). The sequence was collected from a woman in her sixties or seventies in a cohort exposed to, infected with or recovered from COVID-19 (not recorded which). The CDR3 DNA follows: TGTGCCAGCAGCTTGTTAACTAGCGGGAGGGCTAACGAGCAGTACTTC. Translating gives CASSLLTSGRANEQYF.